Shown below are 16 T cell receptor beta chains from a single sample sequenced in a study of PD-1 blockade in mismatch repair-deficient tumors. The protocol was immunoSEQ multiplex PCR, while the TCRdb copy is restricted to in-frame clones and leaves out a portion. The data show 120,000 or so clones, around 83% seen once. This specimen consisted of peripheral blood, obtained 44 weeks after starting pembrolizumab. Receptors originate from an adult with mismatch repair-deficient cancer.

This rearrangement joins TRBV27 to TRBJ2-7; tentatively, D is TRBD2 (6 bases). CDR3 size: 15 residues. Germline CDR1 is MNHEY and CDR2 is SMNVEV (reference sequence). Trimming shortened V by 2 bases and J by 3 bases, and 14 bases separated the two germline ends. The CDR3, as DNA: TGTGCCAGCAGTTTAGGGGGGTGGGTGGGCTACGAGCAGTACTTC. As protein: CASSLGGWVGYEQYF.

CDR3 coding DNA: TGTGCCAGCAGCCGGGACGCTAATAGGGAGCTGTTTTTT. This encodes CASSRDANRELFF. This chain connects TRBV11-2 to TRBJ2-2; D possibly uses TRBD1 or TRBD2 (5 bases each). Trimming left V 5 bases short and J 9 bases short, with 13 bases between. CDR3 length: 13 amino acids. Germline V gene data show CDR1 as SGHAT and CDR2 as FQNNGV.

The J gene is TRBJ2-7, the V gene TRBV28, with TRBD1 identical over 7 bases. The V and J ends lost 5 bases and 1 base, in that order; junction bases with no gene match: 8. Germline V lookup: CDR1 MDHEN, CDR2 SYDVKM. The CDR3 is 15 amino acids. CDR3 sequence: CASSPAGTVSYEQYF. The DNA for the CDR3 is TGTGCCAGCAGTCCGGCAGGGACAGTGTCCTACGAGCAGTACTTC.

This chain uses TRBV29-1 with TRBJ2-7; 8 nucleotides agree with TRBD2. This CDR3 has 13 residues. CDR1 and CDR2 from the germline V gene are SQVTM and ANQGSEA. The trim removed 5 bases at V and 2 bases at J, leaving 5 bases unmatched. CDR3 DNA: TGCAGCGTTTTAGCGGGACTTGCCTACGAGCAGTACTTC. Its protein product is CSVLAGLAYEQYF.

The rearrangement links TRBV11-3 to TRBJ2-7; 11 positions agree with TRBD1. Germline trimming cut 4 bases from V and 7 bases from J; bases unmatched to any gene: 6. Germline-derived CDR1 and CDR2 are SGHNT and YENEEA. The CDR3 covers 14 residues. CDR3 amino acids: CASSSGTGGKEQYF. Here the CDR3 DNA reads TGTGCCAGCAGCTCCGGGACAGGGGGAAAGGAGCAGTACTTC.

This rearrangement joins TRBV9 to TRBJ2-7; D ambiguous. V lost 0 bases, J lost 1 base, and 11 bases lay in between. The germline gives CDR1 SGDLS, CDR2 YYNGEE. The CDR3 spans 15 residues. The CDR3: CASSVGGGDSYEQYF. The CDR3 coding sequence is TGTGCCAGCAGCGTAGGAGGCGGAGATTCCTACGAGCAGTACTTC.

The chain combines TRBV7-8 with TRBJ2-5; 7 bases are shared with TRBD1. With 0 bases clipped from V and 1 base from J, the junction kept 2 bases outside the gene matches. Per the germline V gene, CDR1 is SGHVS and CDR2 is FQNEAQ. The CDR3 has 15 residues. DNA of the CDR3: TGTGCCAGCAGCTTAGCGGGACAGTTCCAAGAGACCCAGTACTTC. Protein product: CASSLAGQFQETQYF.

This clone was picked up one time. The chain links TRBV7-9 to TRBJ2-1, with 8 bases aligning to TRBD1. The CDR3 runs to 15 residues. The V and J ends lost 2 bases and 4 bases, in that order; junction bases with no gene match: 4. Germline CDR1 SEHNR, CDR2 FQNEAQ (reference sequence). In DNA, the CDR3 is TGTGCCAGCAGCTTATGGGACAGGATTTACAATGAGCAGTTCTTC. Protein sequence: CASSLWDRIYNEQFF.

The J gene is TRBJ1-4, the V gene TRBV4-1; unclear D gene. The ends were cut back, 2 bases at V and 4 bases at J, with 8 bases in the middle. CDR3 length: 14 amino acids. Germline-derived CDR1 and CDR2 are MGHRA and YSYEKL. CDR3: CASSQNTYNEKLFF. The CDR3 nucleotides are TGCGCCAGCAGCCAAAACACATATAATGAAAAACTGTTTTTT.

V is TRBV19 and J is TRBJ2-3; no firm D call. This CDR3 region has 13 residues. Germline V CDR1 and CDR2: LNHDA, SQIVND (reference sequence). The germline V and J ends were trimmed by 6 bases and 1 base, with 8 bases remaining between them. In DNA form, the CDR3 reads TGTGCCAGTAGCAGGTCGGGCACAGATACGCAGTATTTT. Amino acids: CASSRSGTDTQYF.

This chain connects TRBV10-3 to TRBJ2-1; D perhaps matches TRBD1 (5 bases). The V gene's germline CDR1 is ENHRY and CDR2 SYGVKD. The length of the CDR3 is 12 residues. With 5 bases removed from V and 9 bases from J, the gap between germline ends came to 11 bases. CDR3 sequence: CAISPVGVEQFF. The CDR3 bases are TGTGCCATCAGTCCGGTAGGGGTTGAGCAGTTCTTC.

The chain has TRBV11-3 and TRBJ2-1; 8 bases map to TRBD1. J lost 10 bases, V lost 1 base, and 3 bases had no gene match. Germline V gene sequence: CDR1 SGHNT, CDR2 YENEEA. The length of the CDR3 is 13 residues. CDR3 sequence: CASSLVTGDEQFF. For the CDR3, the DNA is TGTGCCAGCAGCTTAGTGACAGGGGACGAGCAGTTCTTC. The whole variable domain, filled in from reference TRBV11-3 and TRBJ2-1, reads EAGVVQSPRYKIIEKKQPVAFWCNPISGHNTLYWYLQNLGQGPELLIRYENEEAVDDSQLPKDRFSAERLKGVDSTLKIQPAELGDSAVYLCASSLVTGDEQFFGPGTRLTVL.

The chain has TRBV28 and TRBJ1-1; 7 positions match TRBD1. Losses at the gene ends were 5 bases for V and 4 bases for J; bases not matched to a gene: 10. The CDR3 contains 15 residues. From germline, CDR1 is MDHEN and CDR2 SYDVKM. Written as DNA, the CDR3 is TGTGCCAGCAGTGGGGGACAGTGGAGGGTCACTGAAGCTTTCTTT. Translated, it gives CASSGGQWRVTEAFF.

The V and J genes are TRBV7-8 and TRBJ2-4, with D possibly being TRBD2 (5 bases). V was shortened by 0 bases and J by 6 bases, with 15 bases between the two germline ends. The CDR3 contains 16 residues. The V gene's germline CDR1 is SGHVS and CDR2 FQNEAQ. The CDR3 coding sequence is TGTGCCAGCAGCTTAGCCCCCCCGCCAGAGGGAAACATTCAGTACTTC. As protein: CASSLAPPPEGNIQYF. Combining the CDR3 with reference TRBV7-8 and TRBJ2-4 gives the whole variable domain GAGVSQSPRYKVAKRGQDVALRCDPISGHVSLFWYQQALGQGPEFLTYFQNEAQLDKSGLPSDRFFAERPEGSVSTLKIQRTQQEDSAVYLCASSLAPPPEGNIQYFGAGTRLSVL.

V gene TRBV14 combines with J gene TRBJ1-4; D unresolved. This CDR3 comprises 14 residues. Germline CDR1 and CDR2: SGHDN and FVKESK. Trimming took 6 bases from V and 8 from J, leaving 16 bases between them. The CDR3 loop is CASSIAILPEKLFF. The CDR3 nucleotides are TGTGCCAGCAGTATAGCTATACTCCCGGAAAAACTGTTTTTT.

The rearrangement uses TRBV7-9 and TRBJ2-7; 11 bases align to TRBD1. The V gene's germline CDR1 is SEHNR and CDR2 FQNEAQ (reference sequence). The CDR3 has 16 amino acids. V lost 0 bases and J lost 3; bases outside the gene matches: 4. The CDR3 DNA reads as TGTGCCAGCAGCTTAGCGGGGACAGGGGGAAGCTACGAGCAGTACTTC. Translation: CASSLAGTGGSYEQYF. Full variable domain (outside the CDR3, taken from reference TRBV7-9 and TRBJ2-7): DTGVSQNPRHKITKRGQNVTFRCDPISEHNRLYWYRQTLGQGPEFLTYFQNEAQLEKSRLLSDRFSAERPKGSFSTLEIQRTEQGDSAMYLCASSLAGTGGSYEQYFGPGTRLTVT.